This is a list of T cell receptor beta chains from one sample in a study of blood T cell repertoires in COVID-19. Sequencing was performed with immunoSEQ multiplex PCR; in TCRdb, only in-frame clones are kept and a portion is missing. The profile shows around 170,000 clones, 85% to 90% of them singletons. Sequenced material: peripheral blood. These receptors were collected from a man between 60 and 75 years old with COVID-19, enrolled during active disease. CDR3s include the opening cysteine and the closing phenylalanine or tryptophan. D genes are given only for firm matches. Clone size appears in some rows only: once, few, many, or a class for an expanded clone.

size,V,J,D,DNA,CDR3
.,TRBV11-2,TRBJ2-7,.,TGTGCCAGCAGCTTAGATTACCGGGGGGAGCAGTACTTC,CASSLDYRGEQYF
.,TRBV2,TRBJ1-6,.,TGTGCCAGCACCGGACAGAGGTCAAATTCACCCCTCCACTTT,CASTGQRSNSPLHF
.,TRBV6-1,TRBJ2-7,TRBD2,TGTGCCAGCAGTGAAGTGGGGTCTAGCGGGACCCGAGGTGAGCAGTACTTC,CASSEVGSSGTRGEQYF
.,TRBV4-3,TRBJ2-1,TRBD2,TGCGCCAGCAGCCAAGGAGCGGGAGGTACTAACAATGAGCAGTTCTTC,CASSQGAGGTNNEQFF
.,TRBV6-5,TRBJ1-1,TRBD1,TGTGCCAGCAATTCCGCAGGGGGCTTCACTGAAGCTTTCTTT,CASNSAGGFTEAFF
.,TRBV15,TRBJ2-6,.,TGTGCCACCAGCAGATCACCAGCTGGGGCCAACGTCCTGACTTTC,CATSRSPAGANVLTF
.,TRBV11-3,TRBJ2-2,TRBD1,TGTGCCAGCAGCTCGGGACAGGGCTACACCGGGGAGCTGTTTTTT,CASSSGQGYTGELFF
.,TRBV9,TRBJ2-2,TRBD1,TGTGCCAGCAGCGGAGCCGGGACAGGCCGTGCCGGGGAGCTGTTTTTT,CASSGAGTGRAGELFF
.,TRBV2,TRBJ2-7,TRBD1,TGTGCCAGCAGGAAGGACAGGGATTACTACGAGCAGTACTTC,CASRKDRDYYEQYF
.,TRBV6-5,TRBJ2-7,TRBD1,TGTGCCAGCAGGCCCACCGGGACAGGGGGGTACGAGCAGTACTTC,CASRPTGTGGYEQYF
few,TRBV28,TRBJ1-6,TRBD1,TGTGCCAGCAGTGGAGGAACGTCCCGGGGACAGGGTGGTTCACCCCTCCACTTT,CASSGGTSRGQGGSPLHF
.,TRBV7-3,TRBJ2-7,TRBD1,TGTGCCAGCAGCGGGGACAGGGGGGAAGAGCAGTACTTC,CASSGDRGEEQYF
few,TRBV7-2,TRBJ1-2,.,TGTGCCAGCAGCTTATCCGGGGCGGGGGATGGCTACACCTTC,CASSLSGAGDGYTF
few,TRBV19,TRBJ1-1,TRBD1,TGTGCCAGTAGTACCTGGACAGGGTTGGACACTGAAGCTTTCTTT,CASSTWTGLDTEAFF
few,TRBV4-2,TRBJ1-5,.,TGTGCCAGCAGCCAAGTTCACAGTATCAACCCCTATACCAATCAGCCCCAGCATTTT,CASSQVHSINPYTNQPQHF
.,TRBV18,TRBJ1-4,.,TGTGCCAGCTCACCACCACAGACAACTAATGAAAAACTGTTTTTT,CASSPPQTTNEKLFF
.,TRBV6-5,TRBJ2-1,TRBD1,TGTGCCAGCAAGACAGGGTACAATGAGCAGTTCTTC,CASKTGYNEQFF
once,TRBV18,TRBJ1-1,TRBD1,TGTGCCAGCTCTCCAGCTGGGACAGGAGTTAACACTGAAGCTTTCTTT,CASSPAGTGVNTEAFF
few,TRBV7-9,TRBJ1-4,TRBD1,TGTGCCAGCAGCGGACAGGGTTCTAATGAAAAACTGTTTTTT,CASSGQGSNEKLFF
.,TRBV28,TRBJ2-7,TRBD2,TGTGCCAGCAGTAGCCCAAAGCGGGGGGCCTACGAGCAGTACTTC,CASSSPKRGAYEQYF
once,TRBV19,TRBJ1-4,TRBD1,TGTGCCAGTAGTATCCGACAGGGGGTTTTAGAAAAACTGTTTTTT,CASSIRQGVLEKLFF
few,TRBV12-5,TRBJ1-1,.,TGTGCTAGTGGTTTGGAGACAGGTAACACTGAAGCTTTCTTT,CASGLETGNTEAFF
few,TRBV6-5,TRBJ2-7,.,TGTGCCAGCAGTTCCACAGACAGGAGCAAGCAGTACTTC,CASSSTDRSKQYF
.,TRBV29-1,TRBJ2-7,.,TGCAGCGTTGGAACAGGGAGCTCCTACGAGCAGTACTTC,CSVGTGSSYEQYF
.,TRBV19,TRBJ2-7,.,TGTGCCAGTAGTCTGGGCCCCACCTACGAGCAGTACTTC,CASSLGPTYEQYF
.,TRBV18,TRBJ1-1,TRBD1,TGTGCCAGCTCACCCCAGGGGGCAGGCACTGAAGCTTTCTTT,CASSPQGAGTEAFF
.,TRBV4-3,TRBJ2-2,TRBD1,TGCGCCAGCAGCCAACTCGGGACAGGGGTCACCGGGGAGCTGTTTTTT,CASSQLGTGVTGELFF
.,TRBV7-2,TRBJ2-7,.,TGTGCCAGCAGCTTGCAACTAGATGAGCAGTACTTC,CASSLQLDEQYF
.,TRBV7-2,TRBJ2-3,.,TGTGCCAGCAGCCCTCCGGAGGAGGATACGCAGTATTTT,CASSPPEEDTQYF
once,TRBV2,TRBJ2-2,.,TGTGCCAGCTTCAAAGGGGTTAACCCCGGGGAGCTGTTTTTT,CASFKGVNPGELFF
once,TRBV5-1,TRBJ2-2,.,TGCGCCAGCAGCTTGGATTACGGGACCGGGGAGCTGTTTTTT,CASSLDYGTGELFF
.,TRBV7-9,TRBJ1-1,.,TGTGCCAGCAGCCAAGAGTTTCAGCAGGGAAAGAACACTGAAGCTTTCTTT,CASSQEFQQGKNTEAFF
.,TRBV7-9,TRBJ1-1,TRBD1,TGTGCCAGCAGCCATGGACAGGGCGATAGTACTGAAGCTTTCTTT,CASSHGQGDSTEAFF
.,TRBV7-9,TRBJ1-2,.,TGTGCCAGCAGCTTACAGACAGGTGGCTACACCTTC,CASSLQTGGYTF
.,TRBV24-1,TRBJ2-3,.,TGTGCCACCAGTGACCTGACAGGATTTACGCAGTATTTT,CATSDLTGFTQYF
.,TRBV2,TRBJ1-2,TRBD1,TGTGCCAGCAGTGAAGGGGGGACAGGGAGTGGCTACACCTTC,CASSEGGTGSGYTF
.,TRBV24-1,TRBJ2-3,.,TGTGCCACCAGTGATCCCCGGACACGCACAGATACGCAGTATTTT,CATSDPRTRTDTQYF
.,TRBV3-1/TRBV3-2,TRBJ2-3,TRBD2,TGTGCCAGCAGCCAAGATATTAGCGGGGGGGTGTCAGATACGCAGTATTTT,CASSQDISGGVSDTQYF
.,TRBV7-9,TRBJ1-1,.,TGTGCCAGCAGCGAGAGGCCCCCTATGAACACTGAAGCTTTCTTT,CASSERPPMNTEAFF
.,TRBV11-2,TRBJ2-7,.,TGTGCCAGCAGCTTAGGAACAGGAAACTCCTACGAGCAGTACTTC,CASSLGTGNSYEQYF
.,TRBV28,TRBJ1-4,TRBD1,TGTGCCAGCAGTGTCGGGACAGGGAGTAATGAAAAACTGTTTTTT,CASSVGTGSNEKLFF
.,TRBV15,TRBJ1-1,.,TGTGCCACCAGCAGTTCACAGGGTCCTCTGAACACTGAAGCTTTCTTT,CATSSSQGPLNTEAFF
.,TRBV18,TRBJ2-7,.,TGTGCCAGCTCACCCCCAGGGTTGTACGAGCAGTACTTC,CASSPPGLYEQYF
.,TRBV28,TRBJ2-7,TRBD1,TGTGCCAGCACCGCGGACAGGGACTACGAGCAGTACTTC,CASTADRDYEQYF
.,TRBV5-1,TRBJ1-5,TRBD1,TGCGCCAGCAGCACCGGACAGGGCAATCAGCCCCAGCATTTT,CASSTGQGNQPQHF
.,TRBV7-9,TRBJ1-6,TRBD1,TGTGCCAGCAGCTTAGGAGGACAGGGGGGCTCACCCCTCCACTTT,CASSLGGQGGSPLHF
.,TRBV18,TRBJ2-7,.,TGTGCCAGCTCACCGCCGGGCTCCGAGGGCGAGCAGTACTTC,CASSPPGSEGEQYF
.,TRBV14,TRBJ2-2,TRBD2,TGTGCCAGCCAGACTAGCGGGAGTGTCGGGGAGCTGTTTTTT,CASQTSGSVGELFF
.,TRBV2,TRBJ2-1,TRBD2,TGTGCCAGCAGTGAAGTGGGGGGACTAGCGGGAGGTAACTACAATGAGCAGTTCTTC,CASSEVGGLAGGNYNEQFF
.,TRBV7-8,TRBJ1-1,TRBD1,TGTGCCAGCAGCCTCGCGACAGGGAATTGGGACACTGAAGCTTTCTTT,CASSLATGNWDTEAFF
.,TRBV4-3,TRBJ1-1,.,TGCGCCAGCAGCCAAGATCGGGGGGATTTAGCTTTCTTT,CASSQDRGDLAFF
.,TRBV7-7,TRBJ2-5,.,TGTGCTAGCAGCCCCGGGGGTGGGGTCGGGGAGACCCAGTACTTC,CASSPGGGVGETQYF
.,TRBV9,TRBJ1-6,TRBD1,TGTGCCAGCAGTAGTGGACAGGGCGAGAATTCACCCCTCCACTTT,CASSSGQGENSPLHF
.,TRBV4-1,TRBJ1-5,.,TGCGCCAGCAGCCATGACAGTAATAGCAATCAGCCCCAGCATTTT,CASSHDSNSNQPQHF